The 7 T cell receptor beta chains in this list originate from one sample, sequenced in a study of beta chain features in type 1 diabetes. Their antigens are not known. Points from the study as a whole: Across all four CD4+ subsets, people with type 1 diabetes showed modestly shorter TCRB CDR3s.

Reverse transcribing all isolated RNA meant expressed TCRB transcripts were sequenced. TCRdb's copy holds only in-frame clones and misses some; the assay was immunoSEQ multiplex PCR. The repertoire has hundreds of thousands of clones, over 7% of them found once; the top ten carry 0.95% to 1.1%. Sequencing was performed on central memory CD4+ T cells from blood. These receptors were taken from a man aged 25-45 years with type 1 diabetes.

This clone was detected a few times. This chain links TRBV25-1 with TRBJ2-2; D might be TRBD1 (5 bases). Per the germline V gene, CDR1 is MGHDK and CDR2 is SYGVNS. Between the trimmed V and J ends, which lost 2 bases and 4 bases, there was a span of 11 bases. There are 15 residues in the CDR3. CDR3 coding DNA: TGTGCCAGCAGTGAACGGCAGGGTACCACCGGGGAGCTGTTTTTT. Protein: CASSERQGTTGELFF.

The rearrangement links TRBV5-1 to TRBJ1-2; TRBD1 matches 8 bases. In germline, CDR1 is SGHRS, CDR2 YFSETQ. The CDR3 totals 16 residues. Trimming took 4 bases from V and 8 from J; bases not matched to a gene: 16. The CDR3 reads CASSTGQGLNDGGYTF. The CDR3 nucleotides are TGCGCCAGCAGCACAGGACAGGGTTTAAACGATGGAGGCTACACCTTC.

The chain couples TRBV11-2 to TRBJ1-1; D perhaps matches TRBD1 (5 bases). Germline V CDR1 and CDR2: SGHAT, FQNNGV. Trimming shortened V by 0 bases and J by 6 bases, and 14 bases separated the two germline ends. The CDR3 consists of 15 residues. The DNA of the CDR3 is TGTGCCAGCAGCTTAGACCGGCGGCCGACAGCTGAAGCTTTCTTT. This sequence encodes CASSLDRRPTAEAFF.

The J gene is TRBJ2-6, the V gene TRBV27; 11 bases map to TRBD1. Germline values: CDR1 MNHEY, CDR2 SMNVEV (reference sequence). Trimming removed 7 bases from V and 2 bases from J; junction bases left unmatched: 4. This CDR3 is built from 16 residues. The CDR3 DNA sequence: TGTGCCAGCACCAAGGACAGGGGGCCTGGGGCCAACGTCCTGACTTTC. It yields the protein CASTKDRGPGANVLTF.

The gene calls are TRBV2 and TRBJ2-2; possibly TRBD1 for D (6 bases). Trimming left V 5 bases short and J 8 bases short, with 12 bases between. The germline V gene has CDR1 SNHLY and CDR2 FYNNEI. This CDR3 region has 13 residues. CDR3 nucleotide sequence: TGTGCCAGCAGTAAACAGGGAAATGGGGAGCTGTTTTTT. Amino acid sequence: CASSKQGNGELFF. Based on the CDR3 plus reference TRBV2 and TRBJ2-2, the full variable domain is EPEVTQTPSHQVTQMGQEVILRCVPISNHLYFYWYRQILGQKVEFLVSFYNNEISEKSEIFDDQFSVERPDGSNFTLKIRSTKLEDSAMYFCASSKQGNGELFFGEGSRLTVL.

The chain carries TRBV29-1 and TRBJ1-2, with D hard to call. The CDR3 is 13 amino acids. Trimming pared 3 bases from V and 0 bases from J, leaving 8 bases between. The germline V gene has CDR1 SQVTM and CDR2 ANQGSEA. CDR3 nucleotide sequence: TGCAGCGTTGACGGAATAGCTAACTATGGCTACACCTTC. Amino acid sequence: CSVDGIANYGYTF.

V gene TRBV5-1 combines with J gene TRBJ1-5; 10 bases align to TRBD1. CDR3 length: 14 residues. Germline-derived CDR1 and CDR2 are SGHRS and YFSETQ. The trim removed 7 bases at V and 0 bases at J, leaving 1 base unmatched. The CDR3 reads CASGTGDSNQPQHF. The CDR3 region has the DNA TGCGCCAGCGGGACAGGGGATAGCAATCAGCCCCAGCATTTT.